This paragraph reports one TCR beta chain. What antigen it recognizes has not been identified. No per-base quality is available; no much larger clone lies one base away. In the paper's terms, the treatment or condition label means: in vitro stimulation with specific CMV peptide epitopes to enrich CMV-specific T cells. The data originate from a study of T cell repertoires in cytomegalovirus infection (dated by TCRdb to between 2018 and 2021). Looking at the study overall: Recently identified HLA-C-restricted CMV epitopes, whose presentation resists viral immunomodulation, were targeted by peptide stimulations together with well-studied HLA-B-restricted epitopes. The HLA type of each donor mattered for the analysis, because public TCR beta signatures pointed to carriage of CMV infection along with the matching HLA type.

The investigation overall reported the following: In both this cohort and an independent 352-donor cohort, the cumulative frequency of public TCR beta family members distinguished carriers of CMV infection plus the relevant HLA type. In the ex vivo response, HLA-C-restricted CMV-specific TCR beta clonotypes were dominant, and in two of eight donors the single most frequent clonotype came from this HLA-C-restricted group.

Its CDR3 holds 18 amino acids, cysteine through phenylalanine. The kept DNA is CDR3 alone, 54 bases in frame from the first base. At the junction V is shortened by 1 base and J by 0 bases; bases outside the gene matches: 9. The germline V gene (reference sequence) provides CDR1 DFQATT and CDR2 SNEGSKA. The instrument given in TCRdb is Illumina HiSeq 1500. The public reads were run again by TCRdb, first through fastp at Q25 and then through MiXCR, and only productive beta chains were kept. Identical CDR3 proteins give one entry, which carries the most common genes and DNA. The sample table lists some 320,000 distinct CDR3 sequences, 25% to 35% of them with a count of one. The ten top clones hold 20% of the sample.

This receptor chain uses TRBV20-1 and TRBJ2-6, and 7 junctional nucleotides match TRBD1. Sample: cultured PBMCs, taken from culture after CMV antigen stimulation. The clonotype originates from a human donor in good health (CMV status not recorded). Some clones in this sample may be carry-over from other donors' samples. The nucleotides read TGCAGTGCTAGAGCCGAACAGGGGCCCCCCTCTGGGGCCAACGTCCTGACTTTC. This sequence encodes CSARAEQGPPSGANVLTF.